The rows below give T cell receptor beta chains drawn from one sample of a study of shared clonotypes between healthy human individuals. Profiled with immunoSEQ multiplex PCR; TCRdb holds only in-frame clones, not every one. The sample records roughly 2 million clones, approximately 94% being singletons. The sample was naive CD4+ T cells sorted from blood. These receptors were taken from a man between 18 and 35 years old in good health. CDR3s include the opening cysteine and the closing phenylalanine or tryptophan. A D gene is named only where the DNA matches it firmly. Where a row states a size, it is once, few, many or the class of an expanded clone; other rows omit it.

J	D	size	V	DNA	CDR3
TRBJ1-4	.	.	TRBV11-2	TGTGCCAGCAGCCCCTATGTCCCCCCTAATGAAAAACTGTTTTTT	CASSPYVPPNEKLFF
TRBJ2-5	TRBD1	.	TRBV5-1	TGCGCCAGCAGCTTCAGGGACAGGGAACAAGAGACCCAGTACTTC	CASSFRDREQETQYF
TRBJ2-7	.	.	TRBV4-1	TGCGCCAGCAGCCTAGGCCCACAGGTTCTTACCTACGAGCAGTACTTC	CASSLGPQVLTYEQYF
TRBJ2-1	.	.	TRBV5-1	TGCGCCAGCAGCTGGGTCCGGCTAGCCCCTTTAGACAATGAGCAGTTCTTC	CASSWVRLAPLDNEQFF
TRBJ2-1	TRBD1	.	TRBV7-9	TGTGCCAGCAGCAAGACAGGGGAAAACGAGCAGTTCTTC	CASSKTGENEQFF
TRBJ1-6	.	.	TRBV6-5	TGTGCCAGCAGTTACCGTAGGGAAAATTCACCCCTCCACTTT	CASSYRRENSPLHF
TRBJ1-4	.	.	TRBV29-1	TGCAGCGTTGTCAGGGAGGGCGAAAAACTGTTTTTT	CSVVREGEKLFF
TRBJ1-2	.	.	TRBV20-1	TGCAGTGCTACGGGACCGATTGGCTACACCTTC	CSATGPIGYTF
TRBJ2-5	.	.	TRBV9	TGTGCCAGCAGCCCCAGCGCCGACACCCACGGTAGCGGGACCCAGTACTTC	CASSPSADTHGSGTQYF
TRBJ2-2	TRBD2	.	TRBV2	TGTGCCAGCAGTGGGGGACTAGAGCACACCGGGGAGCTGTTTTTT	CASSGGLEHTGELFF
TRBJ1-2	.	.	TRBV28	TGTGCCAGCAGCCCTCCGAGGGGCTATGGCTACACCTTC	CASSPPRGYGYTF
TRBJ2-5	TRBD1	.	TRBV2	TGTGCCAGCAAATATACGGGGGACAGGGCGGTGGAGACCCAGTACTTC	CASKYTGDRAVETQYF
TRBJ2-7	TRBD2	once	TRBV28	TGTGCCAGCGAGCGCGGGGGGGAAGGACACGAGCAGTACTTC	CASERGGEGHEQYF
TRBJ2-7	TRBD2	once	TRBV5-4	TGTGCCAGCAGCAGGGGACTAACTGACTCCTACGAGCAGTACTTC	CASSRGLTDSYEQYF
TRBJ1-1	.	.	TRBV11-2	TGTGCCAGCAGCCTCGGGGTCTCCACTGAAGCTTTCTTT	CASSLGVSTEAFF
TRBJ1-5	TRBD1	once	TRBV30	TGTGCCTGGAGTCAAGGACAGGATCAGCCCCAGCATTTT	CAWSQGQDQPQHF
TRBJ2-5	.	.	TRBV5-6	TGTGCCAGCAGCCTCGGGATGTACCAAGAGACCCAGTACTTC	CASSLGMYQETQYF
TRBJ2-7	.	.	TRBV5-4	TGTGCCAGCAGCTTGGCCGTGAGTACACGGGGCTCCTACGAGCAGTACTTC	CASSLAVSTRGSYEQYF
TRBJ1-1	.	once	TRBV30	TGTGCCTGGAGTGTCGCCCTTCCGAGCTCGACGAGGTCGGCTTTCTTT	CAWSVALPSSTRSAFF
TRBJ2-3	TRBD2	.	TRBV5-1	TGCGCCAGCAGCTTGGTAGCGGGGGCAGATACGCAGTATTTT	CASSLVAGADTQYF
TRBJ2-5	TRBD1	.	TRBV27	TGTGCCAGCATCCCCCGGACAGGGGGAGAGACCCAGTACTTC	CASIPRTGGETQYF
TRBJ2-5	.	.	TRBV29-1	TGCAGCGTCAATAAACTAGGGGGAGAGACCCAGTACTTC	CSVNKLGGETQYF
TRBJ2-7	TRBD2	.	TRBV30	TGTGCCTGGAGTGTTCAGCGGGGGGGCCCTTACGAGCAGTACTTC	CAWSVQRGGPYEQYF
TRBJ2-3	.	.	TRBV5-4	TGTGCCAGCAGCAAGGAGACCCGAGCAGATACGCAGTATTTT	CASSKETRADTQYF
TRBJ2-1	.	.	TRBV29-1	TGCAGCGTGGACCGCTCCTACAATGAGCAGTTCTTC	CSVDRSYNEQFF
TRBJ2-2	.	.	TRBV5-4	TGTGCCAGCAGCCCGGGACATCTCACCGGGGAGCTGTTTTTT	CASSPGHLTGELFF
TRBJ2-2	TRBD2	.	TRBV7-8	TGTGCCAGCATCAAGGGGCATAGCGGGTCGAACACCGGGGAGCTGTTTTTT	CASIKGHSGSNTGELFF
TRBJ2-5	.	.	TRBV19	.	CASSRDFGAETQYF
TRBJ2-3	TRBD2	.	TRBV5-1	TGCGCCAGCAGTAGAACGGGGGGGCAAGATACGCAGTATTTT	CASSRTGGQDTQYF
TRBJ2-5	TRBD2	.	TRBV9	TGTGCCAGCAGCCCCCACGGACTAGCGGGAGCCGAGGTGACCCAGTACTTC	CASSPHGLAGAEVTQYF
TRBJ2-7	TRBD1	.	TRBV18	TGTGCCAGCTCACCGGTGGGGACAGGGGACGAGCAGTACTTC	CASSPVGTGDEQYF
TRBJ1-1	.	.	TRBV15	TGTGCCACCAGCATGGGGACACTAGGTAAGACTGAAGCTTTCTTT	CATSMGTLGKTEAFF
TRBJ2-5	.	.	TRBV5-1	TGCGCCAGCAGCTTAACAGGCCCCCCCCCGACCCAGTACTTC	CASSLTGPPPTQYF